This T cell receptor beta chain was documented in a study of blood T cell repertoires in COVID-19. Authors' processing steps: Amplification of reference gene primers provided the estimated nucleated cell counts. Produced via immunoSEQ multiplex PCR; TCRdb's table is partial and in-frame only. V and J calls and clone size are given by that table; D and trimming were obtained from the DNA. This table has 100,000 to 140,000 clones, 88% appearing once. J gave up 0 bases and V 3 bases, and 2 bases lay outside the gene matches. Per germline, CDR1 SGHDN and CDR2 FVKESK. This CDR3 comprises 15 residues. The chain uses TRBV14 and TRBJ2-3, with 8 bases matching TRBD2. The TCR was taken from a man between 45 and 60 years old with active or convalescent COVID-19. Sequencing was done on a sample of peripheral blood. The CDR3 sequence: CASSQRLASTDTQYF. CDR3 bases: TGTGCCAGCAGCCAGCGACTAGCGAGCACAGATACGCAGTATTTT.